This T cell receptor (beta chain) was identified in a study of CD8 T cells in Susac syndrome. Study in general: At the time their blood was drawn, patients with Susac syndrome were either therapy-naive, on corticosteroids (with some of them also receiving intravenous immunoglobulin), or on intravenous immunoglobulin alone.

Study conclusions and caveats: The number of individuals included in the study's TCR sequencing and HLA analysis was acknowledged as relatively small.

For this clonotype: The antigen remains unidentified.

Germline loops: CDR1 DFQATT, CDR2 SNEGSKA (reference sequence). The CDR3 sequence is 11 residues long. The V gene lost 5 bases and the J gene lost 2 bases, with 5 bases spanning the gap. cDNA came from about 0.51 to 1 ug RNA primed by random hexamers. Amplification of TCR beta CDR3 was carried out by immunoSEQ multiplex PCR, which covered 54 Vbeta and 13 Jbeta segments. TCRdb re-called the immunoSEQ multiplex PCR reads through MiXCR, storing one row per CDR3 protein. Counted here are approximately 210,000 distinct CDR3 sequences, about 95% occurring once; the ten biggest clones make up 0.15%. The sequence was collected from a human donor with Susac syndrome. The chain joins TRBV20-1 to TRBJ2-3; D uncertain. Sample: CD4+ T cells from PBMCs. The CDR3 is CSAQTTDTQYF. In DNA form, the CDR3 reads TGCAGTGCTCAAACCACAGATACGCAGTATTTT.